The 28 T cell receptor beta chains in this list originate from one sample, sequenced in a study of technical replicates of blood from a handful of donors (dated by TCRdb to 2017 to 2019). The library was made by the immunoSEQ multiplex PCR assay. Here the immuneACCESS table is served through TCRdb, limited to in-frame sequences with V and J called. Missing clones are a known gap in these copies; in checked studies unresolved V genes cover under half, and the rest lacks a known reason. Present in this sample are 75,000 to 100,000 clones, about 95% of which were seen just once. The top ten hold over 0.25% of the sample. Material: T cells isolated from PBMCs. The source of these receptors is a human donor in good health.

The chain recombines TRBV27 with TRBJ1-2, with TRBD1 as a possible D gene (5 bases). CDR1 and CDR2 from the germline V gene are MNHEY and SMNVEV (reference sequence). The V gene lost 3 bases and the J gene lost 6 bases, with 14 bases spanning the gap. The CDR3 contains 14 residues. CDR3 sequence: CASSFQGEINGYTF. CDR3 nucleotides: TGTGCCAGCAGTTTCCAGGGCGAAATTAATGGCTACACCTTC.

This clone showed up just once. This rearrangement joins TRBV19 to TRBJ2-7; 8 bases match TRBD1. Trimming cost V 2 bases and J 6 bases; bases outside gene matches: 12. Germline V gene lookup returns CDR1 LNHDA and CDR2 SQIVND (reference sequence). This CDR3 has 16 amino acids. The CDR3 sequence: CASSISGRGQRSEQYF. CDR3 in DNA: TGTGCCAGTAGTATAAGCGGCAGGGGGCAAAGGAGCGAGCAGTACTTC.

The chain carries TRBV15 and TRBJ1-1, with D unresolved. V gave up 1 base and J gave up 4 bases, with 13 bases separating them. The CDR3 is 15 amino acids. Germline CDR1 LNHNV, CDR2 YYDKDF (reference sequence). CDR3 protein: CATSRGLIGGTEAFF. Written as DNA, the CDR3 is TGTGCCACCAGCAGAGGCCTCATTGGAGGCACTGAAGCTTTCTTT.

The chain carries TRBV18 and TRBJ2-1, with 9 bases matching TRBD1. The junction had 13 bases not matched to a gene; V was cut back by 4 bases and J by 9 bases. Germline CDR1 reads KGHSH; CDR2 reads LQKENI. The CDR3 totals 16 residues. CDR3 protein: CASSLKGTGNVGEQFF. The DNA of the CDR3 is TGTGCCAGCTCACTAAAAGGGACAGGGAATGTGGGTGAGCAGTTCTTC. Supplemented by reference TRBV18 and TRBJ2-1, the full variable domain reads NAGVMQNPRHLVRRRGQEARLRCSPMKGHSHVYWYRQLPEEGLKFMVYLQKENIIDESGMPKERFSAEFPKEGPSILRIQQVVRGDSAAYFCASSLKGTGNVGEQFFGPGTRLTVL.

This clone was observed a single time. The V call is TRBV7-9, the J call TRBJ2-3; TRBD2 matches 7 bases. Germline values: CDR1 SEHNR, CDR2 FQNEAQ (reference sequence). The CDR3 is made up of 14 amino acids. J gave up 1 base and V 2 bases, and 0 bases lay outside the gene matches. The chain's CDR3 is CASSLTSGTDTQYF. CDR3 DNA sequence: TGTGCCAGCAGCTTAACTAGCGGCACAGATACGCAGTATTTT.

This clone was recorded only once. J is TRBJ2-1 and V is TRBV19; 7 bases map to TRBD2. Germline V lookup: CDR1 LNHDA, CDR2 SQIVND (reference sequence). The CDR3 covers 15 residues. V gave up 2 bases and J gave up 5 bases; unmatched junction bases: 6. Written as DNA, the CDR3 is TGTGCCAGTAGTATACCGGGACTACTTAACAATGAGCAGTTCTTC. Translation gives CASSIPGLLNNEQFF.

This clone has only one observation. The chain is built from TRBV27 and TRBJ1-5; D is unresolved. V lost 0 bases and J 4 bases, leaving 4 bases between the germline ends. The germline V gene encodes CDR1 MNHEY and CDR2 SMNVEV (reference sequence). The CDR3 covers 13 residues. CDR3 DNA sequence: TGTGCCAGCAGTTTATCCAGTAATCAGCCCCAGCATTTT. Its translation: CASSLSSNQPQHF.

The chain links TRBV6-1 to TRBJ2-3; D is undetermined. V shed 1 base and J shed 4 bases, with 9 bases lying between them. CDR1 and CDR2 (germline): MNHNS, SASEGT. CDR3 length equals 14 residues. The CDR3 protein is CASSEVIRSDTQYF. The CDR3 DNA reads as TGTGCCAGCAGTGAAGTTATCAGGTCAGATACGCAGTATTTT.

The chain has TRBV5-1 and TRBJ2-1; no clear D gene. Germline V gene lookup returns CDR1 SGHRS and CDR2 YFSETQ. V lost 4 bases to trimming and J lost 8 bases, with 13 bases between them. The CDR3 spans 13 residues. The CDR3 bases are TGCGCCAGCAGCGCTATACAGCCCCATGAGCAGTTCTTC. It translates to CASSAIQPHEQFF. The variable domain in full, with the rest retrieved from reference TRBV5-1 and TRBJ2-1, is KAGVTQTPRYLIKTRGQQVTLSCSPISGHRSVSWYQQTPGQGLQFLFEYFSETQRNKGNFPGRFSGRQFSNSRSEMNVSTLELGDSALYLCASSAIQPHEQFFGPGTRLTVL.

CDR3 residues: CASSTVYETQYF. Here the CDR3 DNA reads TGTGCCAGCAGTACTGTTTATGAGACCCAGTACTTC. This chain uses TRBV28 with TRBJ2-5; no clear D. Deletions cut 5 bases from V and 5 bases from J, with 9 bases between. CDR1 is MDHEN, CDR2 SYDVKM, per germline. The CDR3 spans 12 residues.

The chain links TRBV4-2 to TRBJ2-7; 7 bases match TRBD2. CDR1 LGHNA and CDR2 YNFKEQ come from the germline V gene. The V and J ends lost 5 bases and 3 bases, in that order; junction bases with no gene match: 10. The CDR3 length is 15 residues. CDR3 amino acids: CASSSMSGKGYEQYF. DNA of the CDR3: TGTGCCAGCAGCAGCATGAGCGGGAAAGGCTACGAGCAGTACTTC.

The chain is built from TRBV4-1 and TRBJ2-5; 7 bases are shared with TRBD2. The CDR3 consists of 15 residues. J lost 4 bases, V lost 0 bases, and 5 bases had no gene match. CDR1 is MGHRA, CDR2 YSYEKL, per germline. The CDR3 DNA reads TGCGCCAGCAGCCAAGAAAGGGGCGGGGGAGAGACCCAGTACTTC. Translating gives CASSQERGGGETQYF.

This chain joins TRBV12-5 and TRBJ1-1; D is perhaps TRBD1 (5 bases). Trimming shortened V by 4 bases and J by 4 bases, and 19 bases separated the two germline ends. The CDR3 length is 16 residues. Germline V gives CDR1 LGHNT, CDR2 FRNRAP. CDR3 sequence: CASGSNTRQGGTEAFF. The CDR3 region has the DNA TGTGCTAGTGGTTCCAACACCCGGCAGGGCGGCACTGAAGCTTTCTTT. Filled out from reference TRBV12-5 and TRBJ1-1, the complete variable domain reads DARVTQTPRHKVTEMGQEVTMRCQPILGHNTVFWYRQTMMQGLELLAYFRNRAPLDDSGMPKDRFSAEMPDATLATLKIQPSEPRDSAVYFCASGSNTRQGGTEAFFGQGTRLTVV.

V usage is TRBV18 and J usage is TRBJ2-3; 8 bases line up with TRBD2. From germline, CDR1 is KGHSH and CDR2 LQKENI. Trimming cost V 3 bases and J 1 base; bases outside gene matches: 6. The CDR3 consists of 16 residues. CDR3 protein: CASSPYSGTRTDTQYF. The DNA for the CDR3 is TGTGCCAGCTCACCCTATAGCGGGACGCGCACAGATACGCAGTATTTT.

This clone was seen a single time. The V gene is TRBV10-3, the J gene TRBJ2-7; TRBD2 agrees at 8 bases. CDR1 is ENHRY, CDR2 SYGVKD, per germline. J lost 0 bases, V lost 4 bases, and 5 bases had no gene match. CDR3 length equals 15 residues. The CDR3 DNA sequence: TGTGCCATCAGTGGACAGGCGGGGGGCTCCTACGAGCAGTACTTC. It specifies CAISGQAGGSYEQYF.

The chain couples TRBV6-4 to TRBJ2-3; weak D call: TRBD2 (6 bases). V lost 7 bases, J lost 6 bases, and 17 bases lay in between. The CDR3 is 14 residues long. Per germline, CDR1 MRHNA and CDR2 SNTAGT. In DNA form, the CDR3 reads TGTGCCAGCATGGGGCGGGACCTAGAGGATACGCAGTATTTT. Translating it yields CASMGRDLEDTQYF.

The genes are TRBV9 and TRBJ2-2; a possible D gene is TRBD1 (5 bases). This CDR3 has 15 residues. V gave up 0 bases and J gave up 8 bases, with 14 bases separating them. Looked up from germline, CDR1 is SGDLS and CDR2 is YYNGEE. The CDR3 reads CASSVGGIRPGELFF. The CDR3 region has the DNA TGTGCCAGCAGCGTAGGGGGCATTCGGCCTGGGGAGCTGTTTTTT.

CDR3 residues: CASSGAGWNEQFF. As DNA, the CDR3 is TGTGCCAGCAGTGGTGCAGGGTGGAATGAGCAGTTCTTC. The chain links TRBV6-1 to TRBJ2-1; the D gene is possibly TRBD1 (5 bases). This CDR3 comprises 13 residues. Looked up from germline, CDR1 is MNHNS and CDR2 is SASEGT. Trimming shortened V by 4 bases and J by 7 bases, and 11 bases separated the two germline ends.

The chain has TRBV14 and TRBJ2-3; a possible D gene is TRBD1 (6 bases). V lost 5 bases and J lost 0, with 15 bases in between. CDR3 length: 16 residues. Germline-derived CDR1 and CDR2 are SGHDN and FVKESK. CDR3 nucleotide sequence: TGTGCCAGCAGCGTTCAAGACAGGCGAAGCACAGATACGCAGTATTTT. Translating gives CASSVQDRRSTDTQYF.

The chain links TRBV6-1 to TRBJ1-3, with 7 bases lining up with TRBD1. The trim removed 7 bases at V and 2 bases at J, leaving 5 bases unmatched. CDR1 and CDR2 (germline): MNHNS, SASEGT. CDR3 length equals 14 residues. In nucleotides, the CDR3 is TGTGCCAGCACTACAGGGGCCACTGGAAACACCATATATTTT. Encoded protein: CASTTGATGNTIYF.

The J gene is TRBJ2-3, the V gene TRBV28, with no clear D. Trimming cost V 2 bases and J 2 bases, with 14 bases left between them. This CDR3 has 16 residues. Germline V gene sequence: CDR1 MDHEN, CDR2 SYDVKM. CDR3 loop: CASSLTRGRITDTQYF. The DNA of the CDR3 is TGTGCCAGCAGTTTAACGCGTGGGCGAATCACAGATACGCAGTATTTT. Complete variable domain (other parts from reference TRBV28 and TRBJ2-3): DVKVTQSSRYLVKRTGEKVFLECVQDMDHENMFWYRQDPGLGLRLIYFSYDVKMKEKGDIPEGYSVSREKKERFSLILESASTNQTSMYLCASSLTRGRITDTQYFGPGTRLTVL.

The chain combines TRBV7-9 with TRBJ2-2, with a possible D match to TRBD2 (5 bases). The V gene lost 1 base and the J gene lost 4 bases, with 10 bases spanning the gap. There are 15 residues in the CDR3. Germline V gene sequence: CDR1 SEHNR, CDR2 FQNEAQ (reference sequence). CDR3 sequence reads: CASSLDWRSTGELFF. For the CDR3, the DNA is TGTGCCAGCAGCTTAGATTGGAGGTCCACCGGGGAGCTGTTTTTT.

The V gene is TRBV7-9, the J gene TRBJ2-1, with D possibly TRBD2 on 6 matching bases. V gave up 8 bases and J gave up 0 bases, with 26 bases separating them. The length of the CDR3 is 19 residues. Germline assignment: CDR1 SEHNR and CDR2 FQNEAQ (reference sequence). The CDR3 sequence is CASGPTLNSGSFSYNEQFF. In nucleotides, the CDR3 is TGTGCCAGCGGACCGACCCTCAATTCCGGGAGTTTCTCCTACAATGAGCAGTTCTTC.

The table lists this clone with a count of one. This chain uses TRBV20-1 with TRBJ1-2; no clear D gene. The V gene lost 2 bases and the J gene lost 2 bases, with 3 bases spanning the gap. CDR3 length equals 11 residues. The V gene's germline CDR1 is DFQATT and CDR2 SNEGSKA (reference sequence). The CDR3, as DNA: TGCAGTGCTAGACAAAACTATGGCTACACCTTC. Protein: CSARQNYGYTF.

The chain uses TRBV28 and TRBJ2-2; 10 nucleotides agree with TRBD1. The length of the CDR3 is 15 residues. Germline CDR1 reads MDHEN; CDR2 reads SYDVKM. The V gene end was trimmed by 10 bases and the J gene end by 6 bases; junction bases not matched to a gene: 11. CDR3 DNA: TGTGCCACCGAGGACGGGACAGGGGTACCCGGGGAGCTGTTTTTT. Its protein is CATEDGTGVPGELFF.

The genes are TRBV28 and TRBJ2-7; TRBD1 aligns across 9 bases. Germline V gives CDR1 MDHEN, CDR2 SYDVKM. The CDR3 length is 16 residues. The trim removed 5 bases at V and 0 bases at J, leaving 8 bases unmatched. CDR3 loop: CASSPPGDRDSYEQYF. The CDR3 DNA sequence: TGTGCCAGCAGTCCCCCAGGGGACAGGGACTCCTACGAGCAGTACTTC. Full variable domain (outside the CDR3, taken from reference TRBV28 and TRBJ2-7): DVKVTQSSRYLVKRTGEKVFLECVQDMDHENMFWYRQDPGLGLRLIYFSYDVKMKEKGDIPEGYSVSREKKERFSLILESASTNQTSMYLCASSPPGDRDSYEQYFGPGTRLTVT.

This clone was observed a single time. This chain links TRBV30 with TRBJ1-5; TRBD1 agrees at 8 bases. With 0 bases clipped from V and 2 bases from J, the junction kept 0 bases outside the gene matches. Germline V gene data show CDR1 as GTSNPN and CDR2 as SVGIG (reference sequence). CDR3 size: 14 residues. For the CDR3, the DNA is TGTGCCTGGAGTGTACAGGGGGGCAATCAGCCCCAGCATTTT. Encoded protein: CAWSVQGGNQPQHF.

The rearrangement links TRBV7-9 to TRBJ2-7; perhaps TRBD1 as D (5 bases). Between the trimmed V and J ends, which lost 1 base and 2 bases, there was a span of 12 bases. Germline V lookup: CDR1 SEHNR, CDR2 FQNEAQ (reference sequence). There are 15 residues in the CDR3. The CDR3 here is CASSLVGRAAYEQYF. Written as DNA, the CDR3 is TGTGCCAGCAGCTTAGTAGGCAGGGCGGCCTACGAGCAGTACTTC.